This T cell receptor (beta chain) was sequenced for a study of blood T cell repertoires in COVID-19. Study details: Sites in the United States, Italy and Spain provided acute and convalescent COVID-19 samples.

This clone has a single count. Clones were read by immunoSEQ multiplex PCR, and TCRdb kept only the in-frame ones, dropping some. Of 68,000 or so clones listed, roughly 86% are singletons. The CDR3 length is 12 residues. Germline CDR1 LNHDA, CDR2 SQIVND (reference sequence). Trimming cost V 0 bases and J 10 bases, with 9 bases left between them. The source material was peripheral blood. This chain joins TRBV19 and TRBJ1-1; no clear D gene. This TCR was recovered from a man aged 45-65 years with acute or convalescent COVID-19. Here the CDR3 DNA reads TGTGCCAGTAGTATAGATCGCCGGGGAGCTTTCTTT. Its translation is CASSIDRRGAFF.